The T cell receptor beta chain under discussion was sequenced for a study of long-term antiretroviral therapy in people with HIV (dated by TCRdb to 2022 to 2024). In the study overall: Collection of the earliest samples took place about a decade ahead of the 2015 WHO recommendation for immediate ART, at a time when ART was typically delayed until CD4 counts fell. Whether ART initiation and durable HIV suppression were associated with changes in peripheral blood TRB repertoire composition and diversity was tested in a retrospective serial study. A total of roughly 200 cryopreserved PBMC samples came from 25 to 35 adults with confirmed HIV infection and were collected serially over a mean of approximately 6 years (range 1-12). Of the roughly 30 participants with HIV, ten to eleven were female. No cross-contamination during QIAcube processing turned up in test extractions that ran a monoclonal T-cell line alongside more than 30 polyclonal samples.

Sequencing of the TRB variable region was done with the immunoSEQ hsTCRB v3.0 assay at survey level resolution. A depth of about 35,000-55,000 T-cell genomes per sample was targeted for TRB sequencing. TRB libraries were pooled and sequenced on an Illumina MiSeq using a v3 150-cycle kit. The published analysis was carried out like this. Analysis of repertoires was carried out in R inside a reproducible Nextflow workflow spanning QC, data transformation and analysis. Custom analyses were implemented in LymphoSeq2, an R package for AIRR-Seq data exploration. A few samples that produced fewer than 5000 total TRB sequences were removed, so 200 or so HIV repertoires were analyzed. Among the approximately 190 HIV repertoires that were kept, 59 were collected before ART initiation and around 130 were collected after ART initiation. Repertoires were downsampled to 5000 TRB nucleotide sequences, with summary statistics averaged over 100 downsampling iterations. The analysis kept only TRB sequences whose CDR3 regions were at least seven amino acids long. Diversity was measured with a Shannon entropy-derived clonality score and the Gini coefficient. In the repertoire networks, any two of the top 5000 CDR3 amino acid sequences were linked whenever the two sequences differed by an edit distance of one. GLIPH2 predicted antigen specificity groups and MHC restriction for TRB CDR3 amino acid sequences. CDR3 amino acid sequences were matched against VDJdb and McPAS-TCR to flag known CMV, EBV, HIV or tissue antigen associations. Pre-ART, post-ART and control groups were compared with Wilcoxon signed-rank tests and Holm-Bonferroni correction. TCRdb mirrors the immuneACCESS table, restricted to in-frame sequences. Some clones are absent from its copies; in checked studies, under half trace to an unresolved V gene, and the reason for the others is unknown. V, J and clone size were drawn from that table, and D and trimming were deduced from the DNA. The sample contains 25,000 to 30,000 clones, over 90% of them found a single time. Of the sample, approximately 6.8% is held by the ten largest clones.

The junction shows trimming of 3 bases on V and 1 base on J, plus 12 bases between the germline ends. The germline V gene encodes CDR1 LNHNV and CDR2 YYDKDF (reference sequence). The CDR3 spans 15 residues, from the cysteine through the phenylalanine. Just CDR3 DNA is preserved here, 45 bases in frame from base 1. The investigation overall reported the following: Because pre-ART samples had limited cell numbers, profiling was done on unsorted PBMC rather than on sorted CD4+ and CD8+ T cells. Limited PBMC availability meant only the TCR beta chain was sequenced, without alpha chain pairing. Expanded TRB clones identified before ART initiation dominated the repertoire at all time points, although this dominance fluctuated and declined in many PLHIV after ART. No data were available on ART adherence, viral resistance or therapy changes, limiting inferences about post-ART repertoire changes. Narrower CDR3 length ranges were observed in HIV repertoires than in controls, and an antigen-experienced repertoire with only a slight naive shift after ART was suggested by the network structure. Starting ART was linked to a significant rise in TRB diversity, yet even after long-term ART the diversity remained significantly lower than in transplant donor controls. Samples dated from the mid-2000s to the late 2010s, and the ART regimens used may be less effective than current ones.

Inclusion was restricted to participants for whom at least one PBMC sample before ART initiation and at least two post-ART samples were available. Every participant with HIV received treatment in the United States of America. Cryopreserved samples of roughly 0.95-10 million PBMC were thawed and washed before DNA extraction. At the time of the earliest PBMC sample, participants with HIV were aged between roughly 20 and 54 years. PBMC samples were contributed by each participant from 1-4 timepoints before ART initiation and 2-8 timepoints after ART initiation, with a median of 7 samples. For every participant, serial HIV viral load, CD4+ T-cell count, ART history and demographic data were obtained. Using a Qiagen kit on a QIAcube, genomic DNA was extracted from unsorted PBMC, with samples processed in batches of 12. As to this clone: Its recognized antigen is unknown. Base qualities were left out, and no much larger clone turns up one base away.

The V gene is TRBV15 and the J gene is TRBJ1-1; TRBD1 is a possible D gene, resting on 6 matching bases. This clonotype was sampled from a woman in her 40s with HIV. Sequenced material: unsorted PBMCs, taken almost 6.7 years after starting antiretroviral therapy. The CDR3 in this case is CATSRKKQGNTEAFF. The nucleotide sequence reads as follows: TGTGCCACCAGCAGGAAGAAACAGGGGAACACTGAAGCTTTCTTT.